These T cell receptor beta chains were read from a single sample in a study of spatial heterogeneity in lung cancer. TCRdb reprocessed the 5' RACE reads via MiXCR and lists one record per CDR3 protein. The table records under 15,000 distinct CDR3 sequences, more than 3% of them present only once. The sequenced sample was lung tumor tissue, obtained at surgery. Source of these receptors: a male donor with early-stage non-small cell lung cancer. CDR3s include the opening cysteine and the closing phenylalanine or tryptophan. The D gene is left open where the match is weak. The size field reads how often the clone was seen (once, few, many) or a class if it is expanded.

CDR3nt,CDR3aa,v_gene,d_gene,j_gene,abundance
TGCAGTGCTTCCGACGCCCTAGGTGGCAGGGCTTTAACGCAGTATTTT,CSASDALGGRALTQYF,TRBV20-1,-,TRBJ2-3,many
TGTGCCAGCAGCTTAGCTACATTCGGAACTCAGCCCCAGCATTTT,CASSLATFGTQPQHF,TRBV7-2,-,TRBJ1-5,many
TGCAGTGCACCGTTACTAGCGGGGGAGCAGTTCTTC,CSAPLLAGEQFF,TRBV20-1,TRBD2,TRBJ2-1,medium-sized
TGCGCCAGCAGACTTGCCGTGGGGCCCTACGAGCAGTACTTC,CASRLAVGPYEQYF,TRBV4-1,-,TRBJ2-7,many
TGTGCCAGCAGGGGTCGGGACACCCACAATCAGCCCCAGCATTTT,CASRGRDTHNQPQHF,TRBV5-8,-,TRBJ1-5,many
TGTGCCAGCTCACCTTTCACAACGCAGGGAAAAACTGAAGCTTTCTTT,CASSPFTTQGKTEAFF,TRBV18,-,TRBJ1-1,many
TGTGCCAGCAGCTTAGGGGCTGTTGGCTCTGAAGCTTTCTTT,CASSLGAVGSEAFF,TRBV7-8,-,TRBJ1-1,many
TGCAGTGCTAGAGAGATGACGGACGAGCAGTACTTC,CSAREMTDEQYF,TRBV20-1,-,TRBJ2-7,many
TGCAGTGCTAGAGCCCCGACAGGTAGCAATCAGCCCCAGCATTTT,CSARAPTGSNQPQHF,TRBV20-1,-,TRBJ1-5,medium-sized
TGCGCCAGCAGCCAAGAATGGGGACCGTTGGCACTGTTTTTT,CASSQEWGPLALFF,TRBV4-3,-,TRBJ1-4,many
TGCGCCAGCAATCCCCCGGGAAGGGAGAATGAGCAGTTCTTC,CASNPPGRENEQFF,TRBV10-2,-,TRBJ2-1,few
TGTGCCACCAGCACTTATAGCTCCTACAATGAGCAGTTCTTC,CATSTYSSYNEQFF,TRBV15,-,TRBJ2-1,many
TGTGCCAGCAGTTACTCGGGGACAGCCAGACCCCAGCATTTT,CASSYSGTARPQHF,TRBV6-2/TRBV6-3,TRBD1,TRBJ1-5,many
TGTGCCAGCAGCCGTCCAAGTGGCGGGGATACCTACGAGCAGTACTTC,CASSRPSGGDTYEQYF,TRBV28,-,TRBJ2-7,many
TGTGCCAGCAGCCAAAGGTCGGGGGGGGACACCGGGGAGCTGTTTTTT,CASSQRSGGDTGELFF,TRBV4-2,TRBD2,TRBJ2-2,many
TGTGCCAGCAGCTTAGACGACACCGGCCTAGGCTACACCTTC,CASSLDDTGLGYTF,TRBV11-1,-,TRBJ1-2,few
TGTGCCAGCAGCTTAGCGTCCAGGGTATGGACTGAAGCTTTCTTT,CASSLASRVWTEAFF,TRBV7-9,-,TRBJ1-1,many
TGTGCCAGCAGCTTAGTAGGGGCGACACTTAGCTCCTACGAGCAGTACTTC,CASSLVGATLSSYEQYF,TRBV7-2,-,TRBJ2-7,many